This TCR beta chain derives from a study of T-cell reconstitution after alpha-beta-depleted transplantation in children. Study-wide points: Reportedly, alpha-beta T cells present about two months post-transplant originated from several hundred expanded clones of graft origin.

About this clonotype: Its antigen is currently unknown.

Preparation of the TCRbeta library involved a method that used unique molecular identifiers. TCRdb re-derived calls from the PCR reads in MiXCR, one entry per CDR3 protein. The sample has around 100,000 distinct CDR3 sequences, around 10% seen once. This specimen consisted of PBMCs, obtained before TCRalphabeta/CD19-depleted stem cell transplant. This sequence originates from a boy aged 2 to 10 with acute lymphoblastic leukemia, due to receive a stem cell transplant.

DNA for the CDR3: TGCAGTGCTAGGGGGAGGGACAGGGCCTTGCCCTCTGGAAACACCATATATTTT. This encodes CSARGRDRALPSGNTIYF. V usage is TRBV20-1 and J usage is TRBJ1-3, with 9 nucleotides matching TRBD1. V trimming: 3 bases; J trimming: 0 bases; junction bases outside the gene matches: 12. The CDR3 totals 18 residues. CDR1 and CDR2 (germline): DFQATT, SNEGSKA (reference sequence).